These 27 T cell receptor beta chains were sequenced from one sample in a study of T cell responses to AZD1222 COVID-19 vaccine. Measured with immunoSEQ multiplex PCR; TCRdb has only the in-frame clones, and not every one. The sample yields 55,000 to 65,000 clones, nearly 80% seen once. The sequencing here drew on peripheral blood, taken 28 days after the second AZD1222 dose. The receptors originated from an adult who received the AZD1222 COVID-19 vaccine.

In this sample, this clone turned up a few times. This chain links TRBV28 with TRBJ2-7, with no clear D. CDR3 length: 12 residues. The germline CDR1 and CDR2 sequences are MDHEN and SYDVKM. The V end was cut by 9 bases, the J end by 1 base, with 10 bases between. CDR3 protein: CARPRGSYEQYF. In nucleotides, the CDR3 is TGTGCCAGACCCCGCGGATCCTACGAGCAGTACTTC.

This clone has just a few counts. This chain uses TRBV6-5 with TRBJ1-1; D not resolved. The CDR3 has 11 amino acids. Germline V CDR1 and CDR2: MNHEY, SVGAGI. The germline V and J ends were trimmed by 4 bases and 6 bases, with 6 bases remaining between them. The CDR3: CASSSPAEAFF. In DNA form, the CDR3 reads TGTGCCAGCAGTTCCCCCGCTGAAGCTTTCTTT.

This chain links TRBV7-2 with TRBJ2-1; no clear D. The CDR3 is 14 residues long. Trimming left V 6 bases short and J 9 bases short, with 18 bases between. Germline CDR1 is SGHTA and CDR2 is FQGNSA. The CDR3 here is CASSSPRSHSEQFF. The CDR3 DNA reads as TGTGCCAGCAGTAGCCCTCGGTCCCATAGTGAGCAGTTCTTC.

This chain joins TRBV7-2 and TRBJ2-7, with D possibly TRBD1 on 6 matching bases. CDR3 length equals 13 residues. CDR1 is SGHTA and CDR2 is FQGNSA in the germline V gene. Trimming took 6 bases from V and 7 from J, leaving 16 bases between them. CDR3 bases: TGTGCCAGCAGTTCACAGGGAGTGGGAGAGCAGTACTTC. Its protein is CASSSQGVGEQYF.

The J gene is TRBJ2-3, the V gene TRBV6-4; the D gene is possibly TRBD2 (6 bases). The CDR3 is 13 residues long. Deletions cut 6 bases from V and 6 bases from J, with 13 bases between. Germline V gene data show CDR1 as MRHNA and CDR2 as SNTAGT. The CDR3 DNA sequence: TGTGCCAGCAGGCCTAGTGGGGGGGATACGCAGTATTTT. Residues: CASRPSGGDTQYF.

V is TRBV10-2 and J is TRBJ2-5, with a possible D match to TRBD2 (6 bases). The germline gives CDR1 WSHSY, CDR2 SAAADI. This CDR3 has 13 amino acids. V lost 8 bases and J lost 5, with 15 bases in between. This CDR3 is CASSYGSAETQYF. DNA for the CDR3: TGCGCCAGCTCCTACGGGAGTGCGGAGACCCAGTACTTC.

DNA of the CDR3: TGTGCCAGCACAGGACAGCTATTTCAATATGGCTACACCTTC. Amino acid sequence: CASTGQLFQYGYTF. This chain links TRBV6-5 with TRBJ1-2; D might be TRBD1 (6 bases). Trimming pared 7 bases from V and 5 bases from J, leaving 17 bases between. CDR3 length: 14 amino acids. Looked up from germline, CDR1 is MNHEY and CDR2 is SVGAGI.

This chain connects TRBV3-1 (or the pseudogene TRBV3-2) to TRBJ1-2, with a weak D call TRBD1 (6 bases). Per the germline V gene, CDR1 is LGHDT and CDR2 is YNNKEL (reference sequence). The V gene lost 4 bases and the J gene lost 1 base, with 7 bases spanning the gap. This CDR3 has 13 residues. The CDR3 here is CASSLDSNYGYTF. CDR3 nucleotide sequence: TGTGCCAGCAGCCTGGACAGTAACTATGGCTACACCTTC.

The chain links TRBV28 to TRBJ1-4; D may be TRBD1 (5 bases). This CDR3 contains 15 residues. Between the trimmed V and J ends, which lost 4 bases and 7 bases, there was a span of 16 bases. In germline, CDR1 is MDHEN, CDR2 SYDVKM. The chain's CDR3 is CASSSLGGESEKLFF. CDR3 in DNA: TGTGCCAGCAGTTCCCTCGGAGGGGAAAGTGAAAAACTGTTTTTT.

Written as DNA, the CDR3 is TGTGCCAGCATACCCCAGCGGGAGGGCCCCGGGGAGCTGTTTTTT. It encodes CASIPQREGPGELFF. The chain uses TRBV28 and TRBJ2-2, with TRBD2 matching over 10 bases. The germline V gene encodes CDR1 MDHEN and CDR2 SYDVKM. This CDR3 comprises 15 residues. The V segment lost 7 bases and the J segment 6 bases; nucleotides outside the gene matches: 8.

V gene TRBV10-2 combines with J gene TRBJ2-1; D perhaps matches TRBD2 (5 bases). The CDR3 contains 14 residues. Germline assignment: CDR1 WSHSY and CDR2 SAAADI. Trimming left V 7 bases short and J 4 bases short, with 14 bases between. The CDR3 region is CASNGDPSYNEQFF. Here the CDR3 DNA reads TGCGCCAGCAACGGGGATCCGTCATACAATGAGCAGTTCTTC.

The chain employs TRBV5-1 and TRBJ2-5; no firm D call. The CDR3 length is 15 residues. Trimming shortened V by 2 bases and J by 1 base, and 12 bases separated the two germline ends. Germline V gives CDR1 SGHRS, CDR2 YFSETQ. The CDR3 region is CASSLGSVFQETQYF. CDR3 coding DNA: TGCGCCAGCAGCTTAGGATCAGTTTTCCAAGAGACCCAGTACTTC.

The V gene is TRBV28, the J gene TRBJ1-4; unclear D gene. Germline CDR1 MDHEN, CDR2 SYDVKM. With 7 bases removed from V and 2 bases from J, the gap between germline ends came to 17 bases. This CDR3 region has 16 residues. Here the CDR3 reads CASNLGLRRTNEKLFF. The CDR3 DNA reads TGTGCCAGCAATCTAGGTCTCCGGCGCACTAATGAAAAACTGTTTTTT.

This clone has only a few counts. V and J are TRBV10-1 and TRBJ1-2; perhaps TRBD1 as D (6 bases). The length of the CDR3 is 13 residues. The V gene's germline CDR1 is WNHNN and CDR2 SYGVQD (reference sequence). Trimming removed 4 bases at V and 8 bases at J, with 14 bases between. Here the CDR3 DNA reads TGCGCCAGCAGTGCCAACAGGGTAACGGGCTACACCTTC. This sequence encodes CASSANRVTGYTF.

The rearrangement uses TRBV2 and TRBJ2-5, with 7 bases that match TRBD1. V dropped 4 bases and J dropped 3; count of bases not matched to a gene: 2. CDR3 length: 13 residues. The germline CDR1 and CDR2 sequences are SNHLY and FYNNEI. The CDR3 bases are TGTGCCAGCAGTGCCGGGACAGAAGAGACCCAGTACTTC. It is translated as CASSAGTEETQYF.

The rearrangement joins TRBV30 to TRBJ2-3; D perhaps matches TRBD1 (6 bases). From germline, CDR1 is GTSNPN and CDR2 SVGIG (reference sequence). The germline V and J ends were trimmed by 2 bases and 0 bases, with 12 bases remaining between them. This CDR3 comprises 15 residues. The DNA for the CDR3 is TGTGCCTGGAGTTCTGGACAGACTAGCACAGATACGCAGTATTTT. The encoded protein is CAWSSGQTSTDTQYF.

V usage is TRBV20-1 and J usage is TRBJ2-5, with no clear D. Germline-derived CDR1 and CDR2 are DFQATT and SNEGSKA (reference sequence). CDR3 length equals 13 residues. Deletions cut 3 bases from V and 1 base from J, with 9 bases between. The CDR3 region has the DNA TGCAGTGCTAGTTATCAGCTCCAAGAGACCCAGTACTTC. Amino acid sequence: CSASYQLQETQYF.

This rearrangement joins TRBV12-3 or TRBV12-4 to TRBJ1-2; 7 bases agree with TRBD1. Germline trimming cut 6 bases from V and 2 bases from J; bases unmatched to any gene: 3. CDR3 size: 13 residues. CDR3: CASREGQNYGYTF. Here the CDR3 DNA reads TGTGCCAGCAGGGAGGGACAGAACTATGGCTACACCTTC.

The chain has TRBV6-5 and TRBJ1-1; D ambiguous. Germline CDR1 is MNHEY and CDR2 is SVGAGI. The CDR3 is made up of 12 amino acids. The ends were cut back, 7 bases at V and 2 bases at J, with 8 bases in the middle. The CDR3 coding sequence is TGTGCCAGCAAAAACGGTAACACTGAAGCTTTCTTT. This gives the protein CASKNGNTEAFF.

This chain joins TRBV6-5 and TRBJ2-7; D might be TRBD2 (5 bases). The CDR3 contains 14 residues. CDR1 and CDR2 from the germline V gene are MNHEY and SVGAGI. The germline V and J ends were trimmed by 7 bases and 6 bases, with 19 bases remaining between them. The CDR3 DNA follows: TGTGCCAGCACCCGAGGAGCGGCCGCCGTCGAGCAGTACTTC. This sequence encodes CASTRGAAAVEQYF.

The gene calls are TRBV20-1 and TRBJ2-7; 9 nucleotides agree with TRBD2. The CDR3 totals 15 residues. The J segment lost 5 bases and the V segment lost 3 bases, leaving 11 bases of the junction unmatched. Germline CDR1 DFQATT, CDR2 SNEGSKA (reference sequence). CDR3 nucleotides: TGCAGTGCTAGTTGGCTAGCGGGAAAAGGGGACGAGCAGTACTTC. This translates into CSASWLAGKGDEQYF.

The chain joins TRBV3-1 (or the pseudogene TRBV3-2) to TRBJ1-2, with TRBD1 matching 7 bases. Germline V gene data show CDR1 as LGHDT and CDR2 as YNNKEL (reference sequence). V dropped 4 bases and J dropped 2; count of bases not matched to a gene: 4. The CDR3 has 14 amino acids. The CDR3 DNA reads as TGTGCCAGCAGCCCCGACAGGGCAAACTATGGCTACACCTTC. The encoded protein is CASSPDRANYGYTF.

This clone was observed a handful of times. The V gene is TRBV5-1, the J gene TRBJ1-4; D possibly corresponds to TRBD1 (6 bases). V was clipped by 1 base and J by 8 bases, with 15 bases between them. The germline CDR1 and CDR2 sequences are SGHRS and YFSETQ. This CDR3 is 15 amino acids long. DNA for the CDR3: TGCGCCAGCAGCTTGTCCAGGGGAAGACGAGAAAAACTGTTTTTT. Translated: CASSLSRGRREKLFF.

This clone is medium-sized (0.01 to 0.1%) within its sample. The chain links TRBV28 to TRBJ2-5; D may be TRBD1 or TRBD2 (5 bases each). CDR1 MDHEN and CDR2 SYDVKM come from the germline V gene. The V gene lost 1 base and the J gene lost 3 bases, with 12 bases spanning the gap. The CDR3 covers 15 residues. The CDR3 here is CASSLSDGAEETQYF. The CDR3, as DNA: TGTGCCAGCAGTTTATCCGACGGGGCGGAAGAGACCCAGTACTTC.

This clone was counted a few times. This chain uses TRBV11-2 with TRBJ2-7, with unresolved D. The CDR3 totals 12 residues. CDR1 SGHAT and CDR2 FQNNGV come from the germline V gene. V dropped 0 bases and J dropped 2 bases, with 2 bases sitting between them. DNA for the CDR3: TGTGCCAGCAGCTTAGACCCCTACGAGCAGTACTTC. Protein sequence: CASSLDPYEQYF.

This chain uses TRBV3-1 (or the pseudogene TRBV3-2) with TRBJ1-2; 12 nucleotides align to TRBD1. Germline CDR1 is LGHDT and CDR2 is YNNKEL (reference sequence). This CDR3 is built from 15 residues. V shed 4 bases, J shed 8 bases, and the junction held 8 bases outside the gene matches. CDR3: CASSPGTGGAKGYTF. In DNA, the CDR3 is TGTGCCAGCAGCCCCGGGACAGGGGGCGCGAAGGGCTACACCTTC.

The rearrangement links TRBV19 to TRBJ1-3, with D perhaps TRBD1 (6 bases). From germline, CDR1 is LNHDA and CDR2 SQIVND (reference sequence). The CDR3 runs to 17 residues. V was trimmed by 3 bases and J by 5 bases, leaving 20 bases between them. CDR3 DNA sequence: TGTGCCAGTAGTATTTGGGACCGGGCCCAGGGGAGAAACACCATATATTTT. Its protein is CASSIWDRAQGRNTIYF.